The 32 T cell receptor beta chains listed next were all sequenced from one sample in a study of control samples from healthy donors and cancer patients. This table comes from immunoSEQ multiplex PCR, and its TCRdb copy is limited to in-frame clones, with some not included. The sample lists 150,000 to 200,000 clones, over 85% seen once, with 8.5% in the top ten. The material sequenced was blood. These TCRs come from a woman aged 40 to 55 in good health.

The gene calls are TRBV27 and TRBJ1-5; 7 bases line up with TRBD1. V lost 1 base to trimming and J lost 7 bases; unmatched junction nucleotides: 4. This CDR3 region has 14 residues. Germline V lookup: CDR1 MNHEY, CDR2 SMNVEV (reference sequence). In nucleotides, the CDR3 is TGTGCCAGCAGTTTATTCAGGGGGGACCAGCCCCAGCATTTT. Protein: CASSLFRGDQPQHF.

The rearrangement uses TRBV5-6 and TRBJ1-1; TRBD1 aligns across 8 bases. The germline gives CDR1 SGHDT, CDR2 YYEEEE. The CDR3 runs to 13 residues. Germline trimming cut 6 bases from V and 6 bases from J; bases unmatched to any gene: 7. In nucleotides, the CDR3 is TGTGCCAGCAACCCGACAGGGGTCGCTGAAGCTTTCTTT. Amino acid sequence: CASNPTGVAEAFF.

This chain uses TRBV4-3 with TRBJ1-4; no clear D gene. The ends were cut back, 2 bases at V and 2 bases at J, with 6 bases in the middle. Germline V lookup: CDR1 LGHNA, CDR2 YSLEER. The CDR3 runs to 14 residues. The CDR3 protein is CASSQYTTNEKLFF. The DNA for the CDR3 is TGCGCCAGCAGCCAATATACCACTAATGAAAAACTGTTTTTT.

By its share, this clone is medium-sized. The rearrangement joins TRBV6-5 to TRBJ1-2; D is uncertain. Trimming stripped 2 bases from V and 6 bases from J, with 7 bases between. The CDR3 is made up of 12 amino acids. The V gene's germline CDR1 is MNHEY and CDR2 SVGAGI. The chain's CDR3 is CASSYVGDGYTF. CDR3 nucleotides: TGTGCCAGCAGTTACGTAGGAGATGGCTACACCTTC.

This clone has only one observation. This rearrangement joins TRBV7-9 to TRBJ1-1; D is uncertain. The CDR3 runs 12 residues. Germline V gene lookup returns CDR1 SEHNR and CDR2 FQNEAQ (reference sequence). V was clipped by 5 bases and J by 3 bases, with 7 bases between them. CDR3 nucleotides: TGTGCCAGCAGCCGAGGAGACACTGAAGCTTTCTTT. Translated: CASSRGDTEAFF.

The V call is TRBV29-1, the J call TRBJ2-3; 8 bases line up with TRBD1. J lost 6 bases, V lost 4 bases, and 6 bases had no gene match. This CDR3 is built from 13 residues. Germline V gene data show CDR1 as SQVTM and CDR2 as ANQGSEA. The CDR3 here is CSVAGTGADTQYF. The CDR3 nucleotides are TGCAGCGTTGCCGGGACAGGAGCCGATACGCAGTATTTT.

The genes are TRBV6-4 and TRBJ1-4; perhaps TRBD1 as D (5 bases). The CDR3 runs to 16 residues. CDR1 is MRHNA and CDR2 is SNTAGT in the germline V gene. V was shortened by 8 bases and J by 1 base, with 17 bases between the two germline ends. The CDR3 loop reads CASPTDTPLTNEKLFF. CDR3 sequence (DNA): TGTGCCAGCCCCACGGACACCCCATTAACTAATGAAAAACTGTTTTTT.

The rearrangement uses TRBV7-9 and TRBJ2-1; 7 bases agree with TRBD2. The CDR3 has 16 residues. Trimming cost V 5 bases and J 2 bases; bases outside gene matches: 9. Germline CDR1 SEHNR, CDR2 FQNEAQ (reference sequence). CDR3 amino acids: CASSGLERTTYNEQFF. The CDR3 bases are TGTGCCAGCAGCGGACTAGAGCGGACAACCTACAATGAGCAGTTCTTC. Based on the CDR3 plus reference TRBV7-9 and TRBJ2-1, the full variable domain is DTGVSQNPRHKITKRGQNVTFRCDPISEHNRLYWYRQTLGQGPEFLTYFQNEAQLEKSRLLSDRFSAERPKGSFSTLEIQRTEQGDSAMYLCASSGLERTTYNEQFFGPGTRLTVL.

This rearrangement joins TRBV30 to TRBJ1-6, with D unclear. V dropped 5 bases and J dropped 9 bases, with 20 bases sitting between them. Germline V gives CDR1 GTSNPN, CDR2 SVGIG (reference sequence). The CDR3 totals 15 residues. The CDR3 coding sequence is TGTGCCTGGCGGACTCCGGGAGCAATTAGTTCACCCCTCCACTTT. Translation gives CAWRTPGAISSPLHF.

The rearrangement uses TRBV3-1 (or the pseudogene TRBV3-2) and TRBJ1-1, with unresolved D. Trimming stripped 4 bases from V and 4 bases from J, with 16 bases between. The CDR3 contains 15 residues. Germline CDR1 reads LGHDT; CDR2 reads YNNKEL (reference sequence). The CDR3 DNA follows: TGTGCCAGCAGCCCAACGGGTCCTTGGGGCACTGAAGCTTTCTTT. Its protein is CASSPTGPWGTEAFF.

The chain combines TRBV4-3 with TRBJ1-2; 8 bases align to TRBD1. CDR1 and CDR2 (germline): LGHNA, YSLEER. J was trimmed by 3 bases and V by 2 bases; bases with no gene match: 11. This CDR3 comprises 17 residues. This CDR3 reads CASSQSARQGAYYGYTF. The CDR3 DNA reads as TGCGCCAGCAGCCAATCTGCCCGGCAGGGGGCATACTATGGCTACACCTTC.

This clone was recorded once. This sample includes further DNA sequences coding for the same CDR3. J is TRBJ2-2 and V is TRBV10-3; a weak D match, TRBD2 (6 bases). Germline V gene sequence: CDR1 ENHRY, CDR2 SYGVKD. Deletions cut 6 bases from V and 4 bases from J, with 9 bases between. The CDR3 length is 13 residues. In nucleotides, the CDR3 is TGTGCCATCAGGGGGGGTCGCACCGGGGAGCTGTTTTTT. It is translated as CAIRGGRTGELFF.

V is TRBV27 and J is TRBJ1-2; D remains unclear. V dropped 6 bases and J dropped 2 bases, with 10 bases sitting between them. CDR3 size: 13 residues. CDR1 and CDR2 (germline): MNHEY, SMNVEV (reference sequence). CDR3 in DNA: TGTGCCAGCAGATCGGGCCTCAACTATGGCTACACCTTC. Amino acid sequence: CASRSGLNYGYTF.

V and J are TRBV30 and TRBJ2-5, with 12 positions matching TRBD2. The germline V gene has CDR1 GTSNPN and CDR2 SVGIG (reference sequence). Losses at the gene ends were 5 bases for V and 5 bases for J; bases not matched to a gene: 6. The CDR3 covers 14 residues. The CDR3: CAWGLAGSRETQYF. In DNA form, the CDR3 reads TGTGCCTGGGGACTAGCGGGAAGTCGGGAGACCCAGTACTTC.

The DNA of the CDR3 is TGTGCCAGCAGCTTACTTTGGGGGTCGGTGAGTGGGTCCTACGAGCAGTACTTC. Translated: CASSLLWGSVSGSYEQYF. The rearrangement uses TRBV7-2 and TRBJ2-7; D is perhaps TRBD1 or TRBD2 (5 bases each). The CDR3 is 18 amino acids. CDR1 and CDR2 (germline): SGHTA, FQGNSA. Trimming pared 2 bases from V and 1 base from J, leaving 21 bases between. The full variable domain, with the rest looked up from reference TRBV7-2 and TRBJ2-7, is GAGVSQSPSNKVTEKGKDVELRCDPISGHTALYWYRQSLGQGLEFLIYFQGNSAPDKSGLPSDRFSAERTGGSVSTLTIQRTQQEDSAVYLCASSLLWGSVSGSYEQYFGPGTRLTVT.

The CDR3 is CASSAGQGAWETQYF. The CDR3, as DNA: TGTGCCAGCAGCGCCGGACAGGGGGCATGGGAGACCCAGTACTTC. The chain combines TRBV9 with TRBJ2-5, with 11 positions matching TRBD1. Germline V gene data show CDR1 as SGDLS and CDR2 as YYNGEE. The CDR3 loop spans 15 amino acids. V was clipped by 3 bases and J by 5 bases; unmatched bases: 6.

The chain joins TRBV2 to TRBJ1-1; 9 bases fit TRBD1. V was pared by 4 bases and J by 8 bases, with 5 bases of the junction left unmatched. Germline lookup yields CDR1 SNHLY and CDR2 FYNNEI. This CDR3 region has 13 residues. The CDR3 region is CASSGDRVVEAFF. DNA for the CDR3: TGTGCCAGCAGTGGGGACAGGGTTGTGGAAGCTTTCTTT.

The CDR3 DNA reads as TGCAGTGCTAGTAGGCAGGGTGGCAATCAGCCCCAGCATTTT. This translates into CSASRQGGNQPQHF. The rearrangement uses TRBV20-1 and TRBJ1-5, with a weak D call TRBD1 (5 bases). V lost 3 bases and J lost 2, with 11 bases in between. CDR1 and CDR2 (germline): DFQATT, SNEGSKA (reference sequence). This CDR3 is 14 amino acids long.

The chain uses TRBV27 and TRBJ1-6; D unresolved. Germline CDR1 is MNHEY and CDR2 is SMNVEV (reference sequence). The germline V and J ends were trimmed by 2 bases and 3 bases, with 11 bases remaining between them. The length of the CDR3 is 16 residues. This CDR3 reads CASSLIGGGYNSPLHF. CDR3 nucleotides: TGTGCCAGCAGTTTAATTGGTGGCGGCTATAATTCACCCCTCCACTTT.

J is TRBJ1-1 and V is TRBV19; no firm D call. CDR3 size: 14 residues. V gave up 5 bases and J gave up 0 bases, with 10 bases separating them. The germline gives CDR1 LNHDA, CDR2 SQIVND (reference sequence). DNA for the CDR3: TGTGCCAGTAGTTTCTCTGGGTTGAACACTGAAGCTTTCTTT. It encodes CASSFSGLNTEAFF.

The CDR3 DNA is TGCGCCAGCAGCGGGGGACTAGCGGGATGGCGCAAAGAGACCCAGTACTTC. Its translation is CASSGGLAGWRKETQYF. The chain carries TRBV5-1 and TRBJ2-5; 13 nucleotides align to TRBD2. Germline CDR1 reads SGHRS; CDR2 reads YFSETQ. V gave up 4 bases and J gave up 3 bases; unmatched junction bases: 9. The CDR3 is 17 residues long. Drawing the rest from reference TRBV5-1 and TRBJ2-5, the complete variable domain is KAGVTQTPRYLIKTRGQQVTLSCSPISGHRSVSWYQQTPGQGLQFLFEYFSETQRNKGNFPGRFSGRQFSNSRSEMNVSTLELGDSALYLCASSGGLAGWRKETQYFGPGTRLLVL.

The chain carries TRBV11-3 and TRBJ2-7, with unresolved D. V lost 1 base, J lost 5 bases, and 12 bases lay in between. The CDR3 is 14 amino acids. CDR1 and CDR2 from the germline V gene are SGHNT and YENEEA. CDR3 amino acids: CASSLGQALNEQYF. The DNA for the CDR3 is TGTGCCAGCAGCTTAGGGCAGGCGCTGAACGAGCAGTACTTC.

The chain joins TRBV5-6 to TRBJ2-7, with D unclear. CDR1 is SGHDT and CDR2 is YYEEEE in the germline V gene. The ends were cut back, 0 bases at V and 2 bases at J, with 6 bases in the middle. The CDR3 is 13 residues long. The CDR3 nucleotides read TGTGCCAGCAGCTTGGCGGGTACCTACGAGCAGTACTTC. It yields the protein CASSLAGTYEQYF.

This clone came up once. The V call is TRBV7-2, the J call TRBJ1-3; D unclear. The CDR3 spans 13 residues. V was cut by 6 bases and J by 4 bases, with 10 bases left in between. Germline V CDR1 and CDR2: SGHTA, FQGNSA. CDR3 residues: CASRRGDGNTIYF. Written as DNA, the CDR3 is TGTGCCAGCAGACGGGGTGACGGAAACACCATATATTTT.

CDR3 in DNA: TGTGCCAGCAGTCAGGGACTCTCTGGAAACACCATATATTTT. This codes for CASSQGLSGNTIYF. The V and J genes are TRBV6-6 and TRBJ1-3; possibly TRBD1 for D (5 bases). The CDR3 consists of 14 residues. The V end lost 5 bases, the J end lost 0 bases, and 8 bases lay between the germline ends. Germline V CDR1 and CDR2: MNHNY, SVGAGI (reference sequence).

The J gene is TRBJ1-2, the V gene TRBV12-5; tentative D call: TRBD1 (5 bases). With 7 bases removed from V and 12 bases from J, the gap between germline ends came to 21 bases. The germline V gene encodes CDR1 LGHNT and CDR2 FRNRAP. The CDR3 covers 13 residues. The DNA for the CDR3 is TGTGCTAGTGCCCAACCCTGGGGCGACGGGGACACCTTC. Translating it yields CASAQPWGDGDTF.

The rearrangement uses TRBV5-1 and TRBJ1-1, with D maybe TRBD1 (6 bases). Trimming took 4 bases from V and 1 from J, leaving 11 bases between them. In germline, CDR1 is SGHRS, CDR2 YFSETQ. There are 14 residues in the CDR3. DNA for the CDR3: TGCGCCAGCAGCATTTCGGACAGGAACACTGAAGCTTTCTTT. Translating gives CASSISDRNTEAFF.

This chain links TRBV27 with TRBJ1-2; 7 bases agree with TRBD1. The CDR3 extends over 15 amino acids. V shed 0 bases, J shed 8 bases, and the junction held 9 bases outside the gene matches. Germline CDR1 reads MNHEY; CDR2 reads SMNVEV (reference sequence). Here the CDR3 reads CASSLSLSGGEGYTF. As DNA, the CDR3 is TGTGCCAGCAGTTTATCCCTATCAGGGGGGGAAGGCTACACCTTC.

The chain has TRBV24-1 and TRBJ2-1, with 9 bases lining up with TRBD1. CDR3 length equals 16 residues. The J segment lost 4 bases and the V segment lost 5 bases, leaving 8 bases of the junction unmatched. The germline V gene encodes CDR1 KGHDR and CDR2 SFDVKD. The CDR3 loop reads CATSAPTGGHYNEQFF. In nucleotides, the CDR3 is TGTGCCACCAGTGCCCCCACAGGGGGCCATTACAATGAGCAGTTCTTC.

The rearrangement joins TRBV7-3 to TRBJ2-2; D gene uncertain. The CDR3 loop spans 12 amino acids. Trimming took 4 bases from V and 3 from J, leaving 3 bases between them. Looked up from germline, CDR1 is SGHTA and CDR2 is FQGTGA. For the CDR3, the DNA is TGTGCCAGCAGCTCATACACCGGGGAGCTGTTTTTT. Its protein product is CASSSYTGELFF.

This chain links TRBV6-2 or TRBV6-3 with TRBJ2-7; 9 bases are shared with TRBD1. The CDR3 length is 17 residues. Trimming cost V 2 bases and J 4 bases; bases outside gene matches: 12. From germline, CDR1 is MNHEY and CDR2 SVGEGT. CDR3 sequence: CASSYTRDRVARYEQYF. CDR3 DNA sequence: TGTGCCAGCAGTTACACACGGGACAGGGTCGCCAGGTACGAGCAGTACTTC.

CDR3 protein: CASSSPVGSIGYEQYF. The CDR3 coding sequence is TGTGCCAGCAGTTCCCCTGTCGGATCGATAGGCTACGAGCAGTACTTC. This chain links TRBV28 with TRBJ2-7; D is uncertain. V was shortened by 4 bases and J by 3 bases, with 19 bases between the two germline ends. This CDR3 has 16 residues. Germline V gene sequence: CDR1 MDHEN, CDR2 SYDVKM.